This section outlines one T cell receptor beta chain sequence together with its context. Its target is not known. This sample is drawn from a study of shared clonotypes between healthy human individuals. As for the study in general: CD4 naive cells filled three plates per donor, CD4 memory three, CD8 naive two and CD8 memory one.

It was into CD45RA+ naive and CD45RA-negative memory subsets that the CD4+ cells were split. Sequencing used immunoSEQ multiplex PCR; TCRdb keeps in-frame clones, though not all of them. The sample records hundreds of thousands of clones, about 74% being singletons. Study-wide results and caveats: For naive CD4 cells, roughly 4.6% of clonotypes were shared across a handful of donors.

Germline V CDR1 and CDR2: MNHEY, SVGAGI. There are 15 residues in the CDR3. V was shortened by 6 bases and J by 1 base, with 13 bases between the two germline ends. The origin of this receptor is a woman under 40 in good health. This sequence joins TRBV6-5 and TRBJ2-1; no definite D call. Sample: memory CD4+ T cells sorted from blood. Subset noted: CD45RA-negative fraction. As DNA, the CDR3 is TGTGCCAGCAGATCTACTACCGGATCCTACAATGAGCAGTTCTTC. Translation: CASRSTTGSYNEQFF.